This TCR beta chain was documented in a study of cytomegalovirus exposure and HLA in healthy donors. Study-level results: Productive status was seen about 90% or about 30% of the time for most TCR beta V segments in an earlier analysis. What a later analysis reportedly showed was that an Asian-associated ancestry cluster had fewer N-insertions than the approximately 700-donor mean. Relative to equally common others, HLA-associated TCR beta chains showed greater clonal expansion in a later analysis.

13 Jbeta primers and 60 Vbeta primers were used for the PCR. In the study's own analysis: Later work found 65 million to 100 million unique TCR beta chains, with some 11 million shared. Sequencing used immunoSEQ multiplex PCR; TCRdb keeps in-frame clones, though not all of them. V and J calls and clone size are copied from that table; D and trimming were computed from the DNA. The sample holds about 120,000 clones, less than 80% seen once. A remark on this clone: Its antigen remains unidentified.

CDR3 length: 17 amino acids. Germline CDR1 and CDR2: SGHRS and YFSETQ. V dropped 0 bases and J dropped 3; count of bases not matched to a gene: 10. The V call is TRBV5-1, the J call TRBJ2-5, with TRBD2 identical over 8 bases. The source is a woman in her forties or fifties in good health and CMV-seropositive. Sample: PBMCs. CDR3 nucleotides: TGCGCCAGCAGCTTGGTTAGCGGGGAGGCGTTGAAAGAGACCCAGTACTTC. This codes for CASSLVSGEALKETQYF.